The clone carrying this TCR beta chain was found many times. What it recognizes is unknown. The data were taken from a study of CD8 T cells in ankylosing spondylitis. Study-level points and caveats: Significantly higher representation of disease-linked clones was reported for matched ankylosing spondylitis synovial fluid. Seemingly characteristic of ankylosing spondylitis blood was a TCR beta motif consisting of eight highly homologous variants.

V dropped 1 base and J dropped 4 bases, with 12 bases sitting between them. The CDR3 has 15 residues. Per germline, CDR1 LGHDT and CDR2 YNNKEL (reference sequence). The authors made TCR beta libraries by quantitative 5'-RACE with molecular barcodes. A single record per CDR3 protein comes from TCRdb applying MiXCR to the 5' RACE reads. The sample includes some 130,000 distinct CDR3 sequences, around 15% of them seen just once. The source of this sequence is a female donor with ankylosing spondylitis or in good health (not recorded which). The sample was blood, either unsorted or a sorted T cell fraction (not recorded which). J is TRBJ2-3 and V is TRBV3-1, with D unclear. This CDR3 is CASSQAARYADTQYF. Written as DNA, the CDR3 is TGTGCCAGCAGCCAAGCGGCCCGGTACGCAGATACGCAGTATTTT.